The next 18 T cell receptor beta chains were all read from a single sample in a study of cytomegalovirus exposure and HLA in healthy donors. Use of 60 Vbeta and 13 Jbeta primers characterized the PCR. TCRdb's table, derived via immunoSEQ multiplex PCR, lists solely in-frame clones and lacks some. The data hold about 120,000 clones, with 55% to 75% observed a single time. Sequenced sample: PBMCs. The receptor source for this set is a man aged 25-45 years in good health and CMV-seronegative.

The rearrangement uses TRBV7-2 and TRBJ1-1, with D possibly TRBD1 on 6 matching bases. CDR1 SGHTA and CDR2 FQGNSA come from the germline V gene. CDR3 size: 14 residues. V lost 3 bases, J lost 0 bases, and 8 bases lay in between. CDR3 residues: CASSFHRVNTEAFF. The CDR3 DNA is TGTGCCAGCAGCTTCCACAGGGTGAACACTGAAGCTTTCTTT.

The V gene is TRBV5-4, the J gene TRBJ1-1; the D gene is possibly TRBD1 (5 bases). Germline CDR1 and CDR2: SGHNT and YYREEE (reference sequence). The V gene lost 3 bases and the J gene lost 1 base, with 13 bases spanning the gap. The length of the CDR3 is 15 residues. The CDR3 is CASSSMTDRNTEAFF. In nucleotides, the CDR3 is TGTGCCAGCAGCTCGATGACTGACAGGAACACTGAAGCTTTCTTT. Based on the CDR3 plus reference TRBV5-4 and TRBJ1-1, the full variable domain is ETGVTQSPTHLIKTRGQQVTLRCSSQSGHNTVSWYQQALGQGPQFIFQYYREEENGRGNFPPRFSGLQFPNYSSELNVNALELDDSALYLCASSSMTDRNTEAFFGQGTRLTVV.

The CDR3, as DNA: TGTGCCAGCAGCTTACCGGGACTTCAAGAGACCCAGTACTTC. It specifies CASSLPGLQETQYF. This chain connects TRBV5-6 to TRBJ2-5; perhaps TRBD2 as D (6 bases). The V and J ends lost 2 bases and 2 bases respectively, with 10 bases between them. This CDR3 is built from 14 residues. Germline assignment: CDR1 SGHDT and CDR2 YYEEEE.

J is TRBJ2-1 and V is TRBV27, with 10 positions matching TRBD2. This CDR3 is built from 15 residues. The V gene's germline CDR1 is MNHEY and CDR2 SMNVEV (reference sequence). The V segment lost 9 bases and the J segment 5 bases; nucleotides outside the gene matches: 10. The CDR3 bases are TGTGCCAGTTACGTAGCGGGGGGCCCCAACAATGAGCAGTTCTTC. Its protein product is CASYVAGGPNNEQFF.

This chain uses TRBV7-9 with TRBJ2-7; D not resolved. The CDR3 covers 14 residues. Germline V gene sequence: CDR1 SEHNR, CDR2 FQNEAQ (reference sequence). Trimming cost V 3 bases and J 0 bases, with 9 bases left between them. DNA of the CDR3: TGTGCCAGCAGCTTCATACAAAGCTCCTACGAGCAGTACTTC. Translating gives CASSFIQSSYEQYF.

In DNA, the CDR3 is TGTGCCAGCCACCCCGACAGGGACACTGAAGCTTTCTTT. This encodes CASHPDRDTEAFF. The chain recombines TRBV2 with TRBJ1-1; 7 bases line up with TRBD1. With V trimmed by 8 bases and J by 3 bases, 6 bases remained unmatched. Germline CDR1 and CDR2: SNHLY and FYNNEI. The CDR3 extends over 13 amino acids.

The gene calls are TRBV7-6 and TRBJ1-1, with D tentatively TRBD1 (6 bases). Germline V gene data show CDR1 as SGHVS and CDR2 as FNYEAQ. There are 14 residues in the CDR3. Trimming removed 0 bases at V and 4 bases at J, with 9 bases between. The CDR3 region is CASSLAPQGTEAFF. The CDR3, as DNA: TGTGCCAGCAGCTTAGCCCCACAGGGCACTGAAGCTTTCTTT.

This clone was picked up one time. The gene calls are TRBV29-1 and TRBJ2-1; possibly TRBD2 for D (5 bases). The CDR3 runs 14 residues. Germline CDR1 is SQVTM and CDR2 is ANQGSEA. Trimming took off 4 bases at V and 7 bases at J, with 17 bases between the two ends. The CDR3 here is CSVVQALSGNEQFF. The CDR3 DNA follows: TGCAGCGTTGTGCAAGCGCTTTCGGGGAATGAGCAGTTCTTC.

This chain uses TRBV7-2 with TRBJ1-3; D is uncertain. The CDR3 length is 15 residues. Germline lookup yields CDR1 SGHTA and CDR2 FQGNSA. Trimming removed 5 bases from V and 3 bases from J, with 14 bases in between. In nucleotides, the CDR3 is TGTGCCAGCAGCCCTCAGACGGGGAATGGAAACACCATATATTTT. Protein product: CASSPQTGNGNTIYF.

CDR3 in DNA: TGCGCCAGCAGTGTAATGACAGATACGCAGTATTTT. The encoded protein is CASSVMTDTQYF. The chain recombines TRBV10-2 with TRBJ2-3; D uncertain. The ends were cut back, 4 bases at V and 3 bases at J, with 5 bases in the middle. Looked up from germline, CDR1 is WSHSY and CDR2 is SAAADI. CDR3 length equals 12 residues.

The genes are TRBV5-6 and TRBJ2-3; 11 nucleotides agree with TRBD2. Germline trimming cut 5 bases from V and 5 bases from J; bases unmatched to any gene: 4. This CDR3 has 14 amino acids. The germline CDR1 and CDR2 sequences are SGHDT and YYEEEE. For the CDR3, the DNA is TGTGCCAGCAGTAGCGGACTAGCGGGAGATACGCAGTATTTT. Residues: CASSSGLAGDTQYF.

This clone was observed a single time. This chain uses TRBV9 with TRBJ1-1, with 9 bases matching TRBD1. The CDR3 covers 14 residues. The trim removed 3 bases at V and 4 bases at J, leaving 4 bases unmatched. Germline values: CDR1 SGDLS, CDR2 YYNGEE. The chain's CDR3 is CASSERTGATEAFF. The CDR3 nucleotides read TGTGCCAGCAGCGAGCGGACAGGGGCCACTGAAGCTTTCTTT.

The chain is built from TRBV5-1 and TRBJ1-2, with D possibly being TRBD1 (6 bases). V lost 3 bases to trimming and J lost 4 bases, with 16 bases between them. The CDR3 is 15 residues long. Germline V gene sequence: CDR1 SGHRS, CDR2 YFSETQ. CDR3 region: CASSSRGGEGYGYTF. CDR3 bases: TGCGCCAGCAGCTCGCGGGGGGGCGAGGGCTATGGCTACACCTTC.

This clone was recorded a few times. The gene calls are TRBV19 and TRBJ2-5; 7 nucleotides agree with TRBD1. The germline gives CDR1 LNHDA, CDR2 SQIVND (reference sequence). The ends lost 9 bases at V and 2 bases at J; junction bases unmatched: 9. CDR3 length: 14 residues. CDR3 sequence reads: CASRRDSKQETQYF. In DNA, the CDR3 is TGTGCCAGCCGCCGGGACAGTAAACAAGAGACCCAGTACTTC.

The chain employs TRBV7-3 and TRBJ1-5; 10 positions match TRBD1. This CDR3 is built from 18 residues. CDR1 SGHTA and CDR2 FQGTGA come from the germline V gene. Trimming at V came to 0 bases and at J to 5 bases, leaving 10 bases not matched to a gene. The CDR3 reads CASSLTSGEDRGYQPQHF. The DNA for the CDR3 is TGTGCCAGCAGCTTAACTTCCGGTGAGGACAGGGGGTATCAGCCCCAGCATTTT.

Remarks on this clone: An end of the junction does not agree with germline; a read error may underlie this. The V and J genes are TRBV7-9 and TRBJ2-3; tentative D call: TRBD2 (5 bases). CDR3 length equals 15 residues. Germline CDR1 and CDR2: SEHNR and FQNEAQ (reference sequence). CDR3 region: CSSSLEGDSLDTQYF. The CDR3 nucleotides read TGTTCCAGCAGCTTAGAGGGAGACTCCCTAGATACGCAGTATTTT.

The genes are TRBV10-3 and TRBJ1-6; tentatively, D is TRBD1 (6 bases). Per germline, CDR1 ENHRY and CDR2 SYGVKD. This CDR3 has 14 residues. With 6 bases removed from V and 5 bases from J, the gap between germline ends came to 11 bases. CDR3 nucleotide sequence: TGTGCCATCAGGGAAGGACAGAATAATTCACCCCTCCACTTT. It encodes CAIREGQNNSPLHF.

This clone was picked up one time. The chain's CDR3 is CASKGRGGSSPLHF. For the CDR3, the DNA is TGTGCCAGCAAGGGTAGAGGGGGCAGCTCACCCCTCCACTTT. The V gene is TRBV2, the J gene TRBJ1-6, with 7 bases lining up with TRBD1. CDR3 length: 14 amino acids. CDR1 and CDR2 from the germline V gene are SNHLY and FYNNEI. V lost 7 bases, J lost 10 bases, and 10 bases stayed unmatched.